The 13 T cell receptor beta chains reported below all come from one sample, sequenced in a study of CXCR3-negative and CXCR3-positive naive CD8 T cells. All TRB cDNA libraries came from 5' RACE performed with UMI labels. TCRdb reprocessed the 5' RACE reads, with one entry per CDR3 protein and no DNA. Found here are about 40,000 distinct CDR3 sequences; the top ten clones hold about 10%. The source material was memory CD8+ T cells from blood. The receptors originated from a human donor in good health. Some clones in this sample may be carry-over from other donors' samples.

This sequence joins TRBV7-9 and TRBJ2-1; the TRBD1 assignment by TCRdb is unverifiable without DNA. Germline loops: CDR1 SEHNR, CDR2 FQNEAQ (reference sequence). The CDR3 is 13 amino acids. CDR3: CASSTGPSIEQFF.

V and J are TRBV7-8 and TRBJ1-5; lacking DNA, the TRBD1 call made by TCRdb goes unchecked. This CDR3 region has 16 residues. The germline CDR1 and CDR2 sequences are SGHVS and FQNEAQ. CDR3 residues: CASSFRPRDRRQPQHF.

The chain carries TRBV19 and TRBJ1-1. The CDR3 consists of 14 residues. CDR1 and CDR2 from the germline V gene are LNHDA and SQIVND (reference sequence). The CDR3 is CASSKTYWDPEAFF.

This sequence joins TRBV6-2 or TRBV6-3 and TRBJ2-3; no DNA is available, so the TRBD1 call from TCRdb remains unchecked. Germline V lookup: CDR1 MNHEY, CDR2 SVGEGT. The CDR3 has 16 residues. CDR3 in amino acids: CASSYSTGLGADTQYF.

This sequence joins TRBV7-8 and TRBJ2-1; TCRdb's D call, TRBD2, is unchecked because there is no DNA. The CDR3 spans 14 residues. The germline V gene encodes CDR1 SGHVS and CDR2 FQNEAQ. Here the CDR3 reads CASSEGGYYNEQFF.

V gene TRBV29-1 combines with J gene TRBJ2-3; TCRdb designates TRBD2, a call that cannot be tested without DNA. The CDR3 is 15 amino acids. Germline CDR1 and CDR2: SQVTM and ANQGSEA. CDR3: CSVPSLAGVTDTQYF.

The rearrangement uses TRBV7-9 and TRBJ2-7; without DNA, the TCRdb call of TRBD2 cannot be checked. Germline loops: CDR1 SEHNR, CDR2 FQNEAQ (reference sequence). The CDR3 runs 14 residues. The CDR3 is CASSSGLANYEQYF.

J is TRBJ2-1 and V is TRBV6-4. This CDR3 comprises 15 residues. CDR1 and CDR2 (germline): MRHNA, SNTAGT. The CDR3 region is CASSVEQNSYNEQFF.

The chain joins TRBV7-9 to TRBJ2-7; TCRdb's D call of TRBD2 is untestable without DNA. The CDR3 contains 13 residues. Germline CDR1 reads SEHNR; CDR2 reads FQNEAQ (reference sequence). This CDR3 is CASGFGGRETQYF.

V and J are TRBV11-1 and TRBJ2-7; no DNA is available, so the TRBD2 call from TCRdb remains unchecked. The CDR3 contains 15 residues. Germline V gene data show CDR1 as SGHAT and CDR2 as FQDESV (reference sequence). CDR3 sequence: CASTLLGTERTEQYF.

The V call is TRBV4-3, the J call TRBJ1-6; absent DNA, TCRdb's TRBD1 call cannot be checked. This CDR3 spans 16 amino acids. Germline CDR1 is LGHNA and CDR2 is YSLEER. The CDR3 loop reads CASSQEQGEGSSPLHF.

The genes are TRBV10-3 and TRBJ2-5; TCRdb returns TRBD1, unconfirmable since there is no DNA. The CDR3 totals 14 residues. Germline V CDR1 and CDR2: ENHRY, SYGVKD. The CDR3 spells CAIKGGDPSETQYF.

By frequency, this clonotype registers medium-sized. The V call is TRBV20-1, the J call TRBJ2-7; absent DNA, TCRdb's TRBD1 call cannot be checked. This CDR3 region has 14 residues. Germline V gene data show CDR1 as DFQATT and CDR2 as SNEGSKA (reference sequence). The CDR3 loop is CSARGLDRSYEQYF.